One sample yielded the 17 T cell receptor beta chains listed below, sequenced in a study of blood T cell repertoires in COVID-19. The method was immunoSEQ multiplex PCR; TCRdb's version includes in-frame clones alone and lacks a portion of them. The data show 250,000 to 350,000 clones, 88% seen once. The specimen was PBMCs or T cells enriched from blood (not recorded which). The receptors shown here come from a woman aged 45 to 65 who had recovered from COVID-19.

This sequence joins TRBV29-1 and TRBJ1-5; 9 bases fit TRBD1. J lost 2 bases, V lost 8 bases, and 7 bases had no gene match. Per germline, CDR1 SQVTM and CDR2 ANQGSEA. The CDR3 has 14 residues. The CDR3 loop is CSFTGGAGNQPQHF. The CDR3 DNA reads TGCAGCTTTACAGGGGGCGCCGGCAATCAGCCCCAGCATTTT.

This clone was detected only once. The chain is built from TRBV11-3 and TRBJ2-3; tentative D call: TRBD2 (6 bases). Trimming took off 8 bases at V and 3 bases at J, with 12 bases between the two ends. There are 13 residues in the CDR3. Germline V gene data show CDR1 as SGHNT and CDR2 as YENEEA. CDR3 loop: CASCPGETDTQYF. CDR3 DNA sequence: TGTGCCAGCTGCCCGGGGGAAACAGATACGCAGTATTTT.

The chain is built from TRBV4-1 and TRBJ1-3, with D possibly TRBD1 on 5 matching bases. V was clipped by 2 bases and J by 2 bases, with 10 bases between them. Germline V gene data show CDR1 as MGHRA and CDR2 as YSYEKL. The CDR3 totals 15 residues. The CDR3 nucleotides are TGCGCCAGCAGCCAATCAGGGATTGCTGGAAACACCATATATTTT. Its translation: CASSQSGIAGNTIYF.

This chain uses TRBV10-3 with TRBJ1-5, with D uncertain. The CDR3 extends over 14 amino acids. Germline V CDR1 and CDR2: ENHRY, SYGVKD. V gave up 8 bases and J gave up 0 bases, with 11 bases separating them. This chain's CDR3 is CAIGEVLSNQPQHF. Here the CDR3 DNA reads TGTGCCATCGGAGAGGTTCTTAGCAATCAGCCCCAGCATTTT.

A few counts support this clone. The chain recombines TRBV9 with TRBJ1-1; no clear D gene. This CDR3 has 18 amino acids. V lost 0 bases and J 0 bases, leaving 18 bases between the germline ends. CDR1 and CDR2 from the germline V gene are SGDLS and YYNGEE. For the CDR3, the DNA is TGTGCCAGCAGCGTAGGAAGTCGGCCTCAAGGAGTGAACACTGAAGCTTTCTTT. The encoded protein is CASSVGSRPQGVNTEAFF.

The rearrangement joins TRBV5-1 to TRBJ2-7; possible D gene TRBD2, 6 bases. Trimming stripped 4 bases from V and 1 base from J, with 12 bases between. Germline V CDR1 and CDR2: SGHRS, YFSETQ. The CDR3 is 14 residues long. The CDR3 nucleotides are TGCGCCAGCAGCCAGACTAGTATTTCCTACGAGCAGTACTTC. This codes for CASSQTSISYEQYF. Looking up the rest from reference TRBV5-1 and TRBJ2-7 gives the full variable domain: KAGVTQTPRYLIKTRGQQVTLSCSPISGHRSVSWYQQTPGQGLQFLFEYFSETQRNKGNFPGRFSGRQFSNSRSEMNVSTLELGDSALYLCASSQTSISYEQYFGPGTRLTVT.

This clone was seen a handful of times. In DNA, the CDR3 is TGTGCCATCAGTGAGGACAGTTATCCCTACACCTTC. This translates into CAISEDSYPYTF. The gene calls are TRBV10-3 and TRBJ1-2; a possible D gene is TRBD1 (5 bases). CDR1 and CDR2 from the germline V gene are ENHRY and SYGVKD. V was shortened by 2 bases and J by 10 bases, with 11 bases between the two germline ends. The CDR3 has 12 amino acids.

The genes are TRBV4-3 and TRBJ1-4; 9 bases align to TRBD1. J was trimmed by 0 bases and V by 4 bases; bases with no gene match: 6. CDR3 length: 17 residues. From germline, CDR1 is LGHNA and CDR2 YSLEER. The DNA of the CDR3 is TGCGCCAGCAGCCGAGGGACAGGGAAATCAACTAATGAAAAACTGTTTTTT. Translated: CASSRGTGKSTNEKLFF.

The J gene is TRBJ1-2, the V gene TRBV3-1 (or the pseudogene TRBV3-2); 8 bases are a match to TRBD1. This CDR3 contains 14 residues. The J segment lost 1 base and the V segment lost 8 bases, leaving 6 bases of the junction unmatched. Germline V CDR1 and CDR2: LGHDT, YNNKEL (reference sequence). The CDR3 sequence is CASRIGQGNYGYTF. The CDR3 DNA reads TGTGCCAGCCGTATAGGACAGGGTAACTATGGCTACACCTTC.

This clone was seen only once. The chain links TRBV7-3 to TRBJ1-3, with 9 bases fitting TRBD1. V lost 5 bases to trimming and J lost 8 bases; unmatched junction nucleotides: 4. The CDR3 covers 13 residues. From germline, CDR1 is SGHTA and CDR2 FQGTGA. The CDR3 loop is CASSRTGVDTIYF. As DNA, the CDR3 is TGTGCCAGCAGCAGGACAGGGGTTGACACCATATATTTT. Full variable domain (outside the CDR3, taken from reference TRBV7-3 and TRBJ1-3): GAGVSQTPSNKVTEKGKYVELRCDPISGHTALYWYRQSLGQGPEFLIYFQGTGAADDSGLPNDRFFAVRPEGSVSTLKIQRTERGDSAVYLCASSRTGVDTIYFGEGSWLTVV.

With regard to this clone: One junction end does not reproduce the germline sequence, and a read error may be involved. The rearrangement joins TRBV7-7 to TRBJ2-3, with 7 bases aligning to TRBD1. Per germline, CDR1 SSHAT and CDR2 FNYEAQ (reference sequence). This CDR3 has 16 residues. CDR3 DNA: TGTGCTAGCAGCAACAACCCCGGGACAGGCACAGATACGCAGTATTTT. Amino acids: CASSNNPGTGTDTQYF.

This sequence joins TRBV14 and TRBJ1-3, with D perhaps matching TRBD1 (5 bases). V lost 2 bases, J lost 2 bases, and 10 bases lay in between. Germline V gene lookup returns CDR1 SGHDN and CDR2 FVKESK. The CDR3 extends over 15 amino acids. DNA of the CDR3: TGTGCCAGCAGCCAACGCGACAGAGCTGGAAACACCATATATTTT. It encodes CASSQRDRAGNTIYF.

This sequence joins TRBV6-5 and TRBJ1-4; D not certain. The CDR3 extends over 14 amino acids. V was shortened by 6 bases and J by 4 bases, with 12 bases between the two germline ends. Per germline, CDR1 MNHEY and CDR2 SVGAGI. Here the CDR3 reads CASRDYSINEKLFF. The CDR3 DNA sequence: TGTGCCAGCAGGGACTACAGTATTAATGAAAAACTGTTTTTT.

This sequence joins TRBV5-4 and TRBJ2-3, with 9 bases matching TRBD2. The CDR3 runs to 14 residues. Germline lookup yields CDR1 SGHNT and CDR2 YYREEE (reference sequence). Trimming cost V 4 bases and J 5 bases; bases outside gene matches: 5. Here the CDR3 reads CASSIGTSQDTQYF. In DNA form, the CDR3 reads TGTGCCAGCAGCATAGGGACTAGCCAAGATACGCAGTATTTT.

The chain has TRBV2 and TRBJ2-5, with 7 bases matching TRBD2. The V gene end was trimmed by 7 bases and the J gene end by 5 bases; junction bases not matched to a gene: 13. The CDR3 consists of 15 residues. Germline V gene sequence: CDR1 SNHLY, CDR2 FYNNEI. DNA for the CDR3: TGTGCCAGCACCGCTTCGTGGGAGGGCCATGAGACCCAGTACTTC. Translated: CASTASWEGHETQYF.

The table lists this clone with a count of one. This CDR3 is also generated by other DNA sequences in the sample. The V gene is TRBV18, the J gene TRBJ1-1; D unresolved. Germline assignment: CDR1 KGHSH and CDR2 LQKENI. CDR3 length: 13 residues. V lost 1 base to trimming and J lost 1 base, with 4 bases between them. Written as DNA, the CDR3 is TGTGCCAGCTCACCACGCGGGAACACTGAAGCTTTCTTT. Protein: CASSPRGNTEAFF.

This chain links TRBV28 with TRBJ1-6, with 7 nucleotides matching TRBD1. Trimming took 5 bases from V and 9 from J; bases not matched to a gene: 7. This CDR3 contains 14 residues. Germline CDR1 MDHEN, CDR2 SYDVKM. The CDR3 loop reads CASSPPGQSSPLHF. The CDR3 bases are TGTGCCAGCAGTCCCCCGGGACAGTCTTCACCCCTCCACTTT.